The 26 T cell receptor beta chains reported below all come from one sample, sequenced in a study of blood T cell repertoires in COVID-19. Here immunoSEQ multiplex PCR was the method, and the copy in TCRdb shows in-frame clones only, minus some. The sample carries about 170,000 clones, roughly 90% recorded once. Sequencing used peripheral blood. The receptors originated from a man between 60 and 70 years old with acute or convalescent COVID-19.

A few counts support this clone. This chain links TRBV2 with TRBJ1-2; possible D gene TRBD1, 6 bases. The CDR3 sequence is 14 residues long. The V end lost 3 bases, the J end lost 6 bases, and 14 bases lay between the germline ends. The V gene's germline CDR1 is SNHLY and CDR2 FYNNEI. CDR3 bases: TGTGCCAGCAGTGATAGCTTAGGGGGTGATGGCTACACCTTC. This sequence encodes CASSDSLGGDGYTF. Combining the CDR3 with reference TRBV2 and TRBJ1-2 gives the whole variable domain EPEVTQTPSHQVTQMGQEVILRCVPISNHLYFYWYRQILGQKVEFLVSFYNNEISEKSEIFDDQFSVERPDGSNFTLKIRSTKLEDSAMYFCASSDSLGGDGYTFGSGTRLTVV.

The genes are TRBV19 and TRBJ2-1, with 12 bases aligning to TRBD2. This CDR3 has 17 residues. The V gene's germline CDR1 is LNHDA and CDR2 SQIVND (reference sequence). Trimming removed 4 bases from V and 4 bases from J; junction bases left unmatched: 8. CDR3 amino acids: CASSRETSGGRYNEQFF. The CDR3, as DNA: TGTGCCAGTAGTAGAGAGACTAGCGGGGGCCGTTACAATGAGCAGTTCTTC. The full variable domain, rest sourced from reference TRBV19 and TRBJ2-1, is DGGITQSPKYLFRKEGQNVTLSCEQNLNHDAMYWYRQDPGQGLRLIYYSQIVNDFQKGDIAEGYSVSREKKESFPLTVTSAQKNPTAFYLCASSRETSGGRYNEQFFGPGTRLTVL.

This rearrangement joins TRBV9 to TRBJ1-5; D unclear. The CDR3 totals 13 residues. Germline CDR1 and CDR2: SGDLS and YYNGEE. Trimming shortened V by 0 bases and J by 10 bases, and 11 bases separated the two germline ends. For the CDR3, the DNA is TGTGCCAGCAGCGTAGATGAGGAAAGTCCCCAGCATTTT. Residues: CASSVDEESPQHF.

DNA for the CDR3: TGTGCCAGCTCACCACCGGGACAGGGGAGTAAGGTGTCCGGGGAGCTGTTTTTT. This codes for CASSPPGQGSKVSGELFF. This chain joins TRBV18 and TRBJ2-2; 10 bases are a match to TRBD1. The ends lost 0 bases at V and 6 bases at J; junction bases unmatched: 10. The germline CDR1 and CDR2 sequences are KGHSH and LQKENI. CDR3 length equals 18 residues.

CDR3 residues: CSVDGAQATF. The CDR3 nucleotides read TGCAGCGTTGATGGGGCCCAGGCCACCTTC. The chain links TRBV29-1 to TRBJ1-2, with D perhaps matching TRBD1 (5 bases). Germline V gene lookup returns CDR1 SQVTM and CDR2 ANQGSEA. Between the trimmed V and J ends, which lost 3 bases and 13 bases, there was a span of 12 bases. The CDR3 sequence is 10 residues long.

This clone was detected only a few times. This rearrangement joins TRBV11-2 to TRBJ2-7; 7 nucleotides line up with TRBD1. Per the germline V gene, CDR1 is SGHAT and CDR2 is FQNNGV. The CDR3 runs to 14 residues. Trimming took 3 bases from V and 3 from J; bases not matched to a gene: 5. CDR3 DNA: TGTGCCAGCAGCTTTGGTGGGACAGTCTACGAGCAGTACTTC. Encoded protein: CASSFGGTVYEQYF.

This CDR3 reads CAWSNAAGVRNQPQHF. The DNA for the CDR3 is TGTGCCTGGAGTAACGCCGCAGGGGTACGAAATCAGCCCCAGCATTTT. The chain combines TRBV30 with TRBJ1-5; TRBD1 might be the D (6 bases). V shed 2 bases and J shed 4 bases, with 18 bases lying between them. This CDR3 has 16 residues. Per the germline V gene, CDR1 is GTSNPN and CDR2 is SVGIG (reference sequence).

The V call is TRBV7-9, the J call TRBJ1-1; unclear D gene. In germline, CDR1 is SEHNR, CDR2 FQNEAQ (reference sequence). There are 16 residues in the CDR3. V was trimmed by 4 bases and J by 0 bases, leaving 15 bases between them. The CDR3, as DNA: TGTGCCAGCAGCTCTAGCCCTAGTCGGGTGAACACTGAAGCTTTCTTT. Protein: CASSSSPSRVNTEAFF.

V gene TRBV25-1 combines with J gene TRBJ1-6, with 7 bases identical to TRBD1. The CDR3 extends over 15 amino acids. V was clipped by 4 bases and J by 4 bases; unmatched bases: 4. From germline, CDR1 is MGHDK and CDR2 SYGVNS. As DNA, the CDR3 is TGTGCCAGCAGTGGTCGGACAGGTTATAATTCACCCCTCCACTTT. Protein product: CASSGRTGYNSPLHF.

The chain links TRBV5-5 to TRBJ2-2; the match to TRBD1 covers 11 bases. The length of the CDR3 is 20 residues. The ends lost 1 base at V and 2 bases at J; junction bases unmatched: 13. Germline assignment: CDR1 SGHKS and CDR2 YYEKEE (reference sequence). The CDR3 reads CASSLQWGTGGLRNTGELFF. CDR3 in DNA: TGTGCCAGCAGCTTGCAATGGGGGACAGGGGGATTGAGAAACACCGGGGAGCTGTTTTTT.

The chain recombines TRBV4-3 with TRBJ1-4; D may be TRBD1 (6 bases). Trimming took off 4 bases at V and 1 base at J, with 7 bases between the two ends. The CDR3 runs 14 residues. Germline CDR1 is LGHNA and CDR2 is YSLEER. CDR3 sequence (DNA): TGCGCCAGCAGCCCACAGGGAACTAATGAAAAACTGTTTTTT. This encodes CASSPQGTNEKLFF.

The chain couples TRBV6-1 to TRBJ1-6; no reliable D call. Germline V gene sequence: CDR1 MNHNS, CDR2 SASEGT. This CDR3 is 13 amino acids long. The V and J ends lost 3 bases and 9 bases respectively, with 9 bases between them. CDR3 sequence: CASSDSLASPLHF. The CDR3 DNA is TGTGCCAGCAGTGACAGTTTGGCTTCACCCCTCCACTTT.

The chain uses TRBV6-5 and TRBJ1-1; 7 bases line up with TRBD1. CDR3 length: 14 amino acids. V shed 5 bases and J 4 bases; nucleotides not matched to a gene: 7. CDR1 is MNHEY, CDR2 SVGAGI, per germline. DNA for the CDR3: TGTGCCAGCAGTCGCCACAGGGGACGCACTGAAGCTTTCTTT. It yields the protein CASSRHRGRTEAFF.

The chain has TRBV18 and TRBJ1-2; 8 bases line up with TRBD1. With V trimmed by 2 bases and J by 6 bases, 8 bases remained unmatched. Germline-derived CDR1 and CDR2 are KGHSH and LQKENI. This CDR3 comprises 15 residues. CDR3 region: CASSPLTGAVDGYTF. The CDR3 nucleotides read TGTGCCAGCTCACCATTGACAGGGGCGGTGGATGGCTACACCTTC.

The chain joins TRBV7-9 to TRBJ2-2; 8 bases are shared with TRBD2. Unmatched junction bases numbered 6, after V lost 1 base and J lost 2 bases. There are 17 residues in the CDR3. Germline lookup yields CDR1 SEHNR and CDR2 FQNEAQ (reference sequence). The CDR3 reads CASSLGGLAGNTGELFF. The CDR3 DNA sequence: TGTGCCAGCAGCTTAGGAGGTCTAGCGGGCAACACCGGGGAGCTGTTTTTT.

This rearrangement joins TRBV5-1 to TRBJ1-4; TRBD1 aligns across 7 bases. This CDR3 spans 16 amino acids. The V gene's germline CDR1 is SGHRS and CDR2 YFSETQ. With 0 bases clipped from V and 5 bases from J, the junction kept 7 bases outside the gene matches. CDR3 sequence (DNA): TGCGCCAGCAGCTTGGAAACAGGGGTAGTAAATGAAAAACTGTTTTTT. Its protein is CASSLETGVVNEKLFF.

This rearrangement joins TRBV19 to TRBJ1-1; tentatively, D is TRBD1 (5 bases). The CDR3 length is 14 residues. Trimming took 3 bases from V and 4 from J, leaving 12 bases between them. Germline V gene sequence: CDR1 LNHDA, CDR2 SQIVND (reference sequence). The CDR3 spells CASSMGRGLTEAFF. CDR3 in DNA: TGTGCCAGTAGTATGGGTCGGGGACTCACTGAAGCTTTCTTT.

DNA of the CDR3: TGTGCCAGCAGCCCCTCCCTTACAGGGAATGAAAAACTGTTTTTT. Amino acids: CASSPSLTGNEKLFF. This chain connects TRBV5-6 to TRBJ1-4; D might be TRBD1 (6 bases). The ends were cut back, 4 bases at V and 5 bases at J, with 15 bases in the middle. The CDR3 spans 15 residues. Germline CDR1 and CDR2: SGHDT and YYEEEE.

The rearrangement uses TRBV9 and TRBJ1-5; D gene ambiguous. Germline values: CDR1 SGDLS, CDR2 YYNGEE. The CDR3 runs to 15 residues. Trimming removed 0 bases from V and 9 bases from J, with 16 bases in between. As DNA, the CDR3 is TGTGCCAGCAGCGTAGAGTACAGCAAAATTTGGCCCCAGCATTTT. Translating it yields CASSVEYSKIWPQHF.

The CDR3 here is CASSPFTVAGSYEQYF. In DNA form, the CDR3 reads TGTGCCAGCTCACCATTCACGGTAGCGGGTTCCTACGAGCAGTACTTC. The chain carries TRBV18 and TRBJ2-7, with 7 bases aligning to TRBD2. The CDR3 covers 16 residues. With V trimmed by 2 bases and J by 1 base, 8 bases remained unmatched. CDR1 and CDR2 from the germline V gene are KGHSH and LQKENI.

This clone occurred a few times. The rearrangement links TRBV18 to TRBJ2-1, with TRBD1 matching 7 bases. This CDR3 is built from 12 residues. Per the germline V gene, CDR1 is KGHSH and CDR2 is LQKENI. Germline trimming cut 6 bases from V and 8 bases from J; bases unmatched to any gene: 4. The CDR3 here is CASSDRADEQFF. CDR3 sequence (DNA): TGTGCCAGCTCCGACAGGGCCGATGAGCAGTTCTTC.

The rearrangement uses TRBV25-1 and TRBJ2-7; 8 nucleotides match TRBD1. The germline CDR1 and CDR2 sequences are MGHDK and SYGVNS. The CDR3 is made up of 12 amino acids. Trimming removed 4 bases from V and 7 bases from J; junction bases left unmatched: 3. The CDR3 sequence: CASSAGGREQYF. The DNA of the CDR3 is TGTGCCAGCAGTGCAGGGGGCAGAGAGCAGTACTTC.

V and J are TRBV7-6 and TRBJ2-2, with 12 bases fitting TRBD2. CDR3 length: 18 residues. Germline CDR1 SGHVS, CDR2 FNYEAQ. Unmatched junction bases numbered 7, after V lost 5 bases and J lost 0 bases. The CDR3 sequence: CASSLETSGSANTGELFF. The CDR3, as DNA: TGTGCCAGCAGCCTTGAGACTAGCGGGAGCGCGAACACCGGGGAGCTGTTTTTT. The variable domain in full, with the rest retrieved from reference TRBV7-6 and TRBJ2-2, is GAGVSQSPRYKVTKRGQDVALRCDPISGHVSLYWYRQALGQGPEFLTYFNYEAQQDKSGLPNDRFSAERPEGSISTLTIQRTEQRDSAMYRCASSLETSGSANTGELFFGEGSRLTVL.

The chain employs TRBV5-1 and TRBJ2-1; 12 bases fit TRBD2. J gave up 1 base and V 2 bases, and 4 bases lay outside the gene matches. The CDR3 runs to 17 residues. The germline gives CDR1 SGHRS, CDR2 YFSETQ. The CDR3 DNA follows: TGCGCCAGCAGCTTCCGGACTAGCGGGGCGTCCTACAATGAGCAGTTCTTC. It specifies CASSFRTSGASYNEQFF.

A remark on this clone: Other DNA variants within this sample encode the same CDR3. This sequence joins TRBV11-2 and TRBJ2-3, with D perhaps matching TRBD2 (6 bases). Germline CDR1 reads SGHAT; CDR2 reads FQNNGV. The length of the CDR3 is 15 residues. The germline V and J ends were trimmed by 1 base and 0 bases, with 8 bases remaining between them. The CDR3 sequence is CASSLGRGSTDTQYF. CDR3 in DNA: TGTGCCAGCAGCTTAGGGAGGGGTAGCACAGATACGCAGTATTTT.

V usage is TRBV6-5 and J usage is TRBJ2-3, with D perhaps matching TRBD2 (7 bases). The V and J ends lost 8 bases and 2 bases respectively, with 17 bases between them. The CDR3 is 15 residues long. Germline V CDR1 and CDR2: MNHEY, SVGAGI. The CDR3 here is CASSWGGGTTDTQYF. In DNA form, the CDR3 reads TGTGCCAGCTCCTGGGGCGGGGGCACCACAGATACGCAGTATTTT.